A single sample gave rise to the 22 T cell receptor beta chains below, sequenced in a study of OX40 agonist ivuxolimab in advanced cancers. Libraries were prepared by immunoSEQ multiplex PCR; TCRdb keeps only in-frame clonotypes and omits some of them. This table holds 58,000 or so clones, approximately 83% found once. Sequences were derived from CD4+ or CD8+ T cells sorted from blood, sampled in a trial of the OX40 agonist ivuxolimab. The receptors were sampled from an adult with an advanced solid tumor such as melanoma, head and neck, liver or kidney cancer.

This clone occurred once. The chain couples TRBV6-6 to TRBJ2-2, with unresolved D. Germline V gene sequence: CDR1 MNHNY, CDR2 SVGAGI (reference sequence). This CDR3 region has 13 residues. V was pared by 9 bases and J by 0 bases, with 8 bases between. The CDR3 is CASKDSNTGELFF. The CDR3 DNA sequence: TGTGCCAGTAAGGATTCGAACACCGGGGAGCTGTTTTTT.

This clone was seen only a few times. This chain's CDR3 is CASSKGLRDREKLFF. The CDR3 nucleotides are TGTGCCAGCAGCAAAGGTCTGAGGGACCGGGAAAAACTGTTTTTT. The chain couples TRBV21-1 to TRBJ1-4. TRBV21-1 represents a pseudogene. The CDR3 spans 15 residues.

The J gene is TRBJ2-2, the V gene TRBV10-3; no firm D call. Between the trimmed V and J ends, which lost 5 bases and 0 bases, there was a span of 4 bases. CDR3 length equals 13 residues. Germline-derived CDR1 and CDR2 are ENHRY and SYGVKD. The CDR3: CAISRTNTGELFF. CDR3 coding DNA: TGTGCCATCAGTAGGACGAACACCGGGGAGCTGTTTTTT.

The chain uses TRBV6-7 and TRBJ2-3; 8 bases are a match to TRBD2. TRBV6-7 is flagged as an ORF with uncertain function. V lost 0 bases, J lost 0 bases, and 11 bases stayed unmatched. The length of the CDR3 is 19 residues. The CDR3 nucleotides are TGTGCCAGCAGTTACTCGACCCTAGCGGGCTCATTTAGCACAGATACGCAGTATTTT. Translated: CASSYSTLAGSFSTDTQYF.

A single count supports this clone. This chain joins TRBV9 and TRBJ1-4, with no clear D. Per germline, CDR1 SGDLS and CDR2 YYNGEE. The CDR3 runs to 14 residues. Trimming left V 0 bases short and J 8 bases short, with 11 bases between. The CDR3 spells CASSVGATVEKLFF. DNA of the CDR3: TGTGCCAGCAGCGTAGGAGCTACGGTCGAAAAACTGTTTTTT.

In its sample, this clone was seen once. This rearrangement joins TRBV6-1 to TRBJ1-3, with D unclear. In germline, CDR1 is MNHNS, CDR2 SASEGT. This CDR3 contains 15 residues. V was trimmed by 2 bases and J by 2 bases, leaving 10 bases between them. The CDR3 nucleotides read TGTGCCAGCAGTGAAAGTTACAGCCCTGGAAACACCATATATTTT. Amino acids: CASSESYSPGNTIYF.

The chain is built from TRBV18 and TRBJ2-3; no clear D gene. V was shortened by 2 bases and J by 9 bases, with 12 bases between the two germline ends. Germline CDR1 reads KGHSH; CDR2 reads LQKENI. The CDR3 consists of 13 residues. The CDR3 here is CASSPGQGFTQYF. As DNA, the CDR3 is TGTGCCAGCTCACCAGGTCAAGGATTCACGCAGTATTTT.

The chain uses TRBV5-1 and TRBJ2-2; D uncertain. The germline V gene encodes CDR1 SGHRS and CDR2 YFSETQ. The CDR3 covers 12 residues. The V end lost 1 base, the J end lost 7 bases, and 5 bases lay between the germline ends. CDR3 in amino acids: CASSLFVGELFF. CDR3 DNA: TGCGCCAGCAGCTTGTTTGTCGGGGAGCTGTTTTTT.

This chain connects TRBV19 to TRBJ2-7; the D is unclear. Looked up from germline, CDR1 is LNHDA and CDR2 is SQIVND (reference sequence). Trimming pared 5 bases from V and 0 bases from J, leaving 8 bases between. This CDR3 is 13 amino acids long. CDR3 nucleotides: TGTGCCAGTAGTCGTAACCCCTCCTACGAGCAGTACTTC. Translating gives CASSRNPSYEQYF.

The V gene is TRBV27, the J gene TRBJ2-7, with D maybe TRBD1 (5 bases). The V gene's germline CDR1 is MNHEY and CDR2 SMNVEV (reference sequence). Deletions cut 5 bases from V and 7 bases from J, with 18 bases between. The CDR3 covers 14 residues. CDR3 in DNA: TGTGCCAGCAGTCCGGCCCTAAGGGGTTCGGAGCAGTACTTC. Translation gives CASSPALRGSEQYF.

CDR3 region: CASSLGSTTYEQYF. CDR3 DNA sequence: TGCGCCAGCAGCTTGGGGTCAACAACCTACGAGCAGTACTTC. The rearrangement joins TRBV5-1 to TRBJ2-7; no definite D call. Germline-derived CDR1 and CDR2 are SGHRS and YFSETQ. V was pared by 0 bases and J by 2 bases, with 9 bases between. The CDR3 runs 14 residues. Using reference TRBV5-1 and TRBJ2-7 for the parts outside the CDR3, the full variable domain is KAGVTQTPRYLIKTRGQQVTLSCSPISGHRSVSWYQQTPGQGLQFLFEYFSETQRNKGNFPGRFSGRQFSNSRSEMNVSTLELGDSALYLCASSLGSTTYEQYFGPGTRLTVT.

Note on this clone: This sample includes further DNA sequences coding for the same CDR3. The rearrangement links TRBV2 to TRBJ2-3; D gene uncertain. The CDR3 runs to 12 residues. Trimming took 6 bases from V and 0 from J, leaving 4 bases between them. Germline loops: CDR1 SNHLY, CDR2 FYNNEI. CDR3 region: CASRRSTDTQYF. The CDR3 coding sequence is TGTGCCAGCAGGCGTAGCACAGATACGCAGTATTTT. The complete variable domain, with remaining parts taken from reference TRBV2 and TRBJ2-3, reads EPEVTQTPSHQVTQMGQEVILRCVPISNHLYFYWYRQILGQKVEFLVSFYNNEISEKSEIFDDQFSVERPDGSNFTLKIRSTKLEDSAMYFCASRRSTDTQYFGPGTRLTVL.

The chain is built from TRBV9 and TRBJ2-7; no definite D call. Germline V gene sequence: CDR1 SGDLS, CDR2 YYNGEE. CDR3 size: 14 residues. The V end lost 0 bases, the J end lost 0 bases, and 7 bases lay between the germline ends. The CDR3 region is CASSVDPSSYEQYF. CDR3 in DNA: TGTGCCAGCAGCGTAGACCCCAGCTCCTACGAGCAGTACTTC.

This clone was observed a handful of times. This chain connects TRBV5-1 to TRBJ2-5; D call uncertain. V was pared by 0 bases and J by 4 bases, with 13 bases between. The CDR3 spans 15 residues. CDR1 and CDR2 (germline): SGHRS, YFSETQ. In nucleotides, the CDR3 is TGCGCCAGCAGCTTGGGTACCATAGACACAGAGACCCAGTACTTC. This codes for CASSLGTIDTETQYF.

CDR3 in DNA: TGTGCTAGTGGTTACTACACTGAAGCTTTCTTT. Its translation is CASGYYTEAFF. V is TRBV12-5 and J is TRBJ1-1; D not certain. V dropped 4 bases and J dropped 3 bases, with 3 bases sitting between them. CDR3 length: 11 residues. Germline V gives CDR1 LGHNT, CDR2 FRNRAP.

V and J are TRBV5-1 and TRBJ1-4; D might be TRBD1 (5 bases). The CDR3 has 16 residues. Germline V CDR1 and CDR2: SGHRS, YFSETQ. The V end lost 0 bases, the J end lost 4 bases, and 13 bases lay between the germline ends. The CDR3 DNA is TGCGCCAGCAGCTTGGGAGGAGGGACCCTTAATGAAAAACTGTTTTTT. Translation: CASSLGGGTLNEKLFF.

V usage is TRBV10-3 and J usage is TRBJ1-4; D remains ambiguous. V was pared by 3 bases and J by 2 bases, with 4 bases between. This CDR3 region has 13 residues. Germline V gene data show CDR1 as ENHRY and CDR2 as SYGVKD. The chain's CDR3 is CAISEVTNEKLFF. CDR3 nucleotides: TGTGCCATCAGTGAAGTGACTAATGAAAAACTGTTTTTT.

This chain joins TRBV18 and TRBJ1-5; D not resolved. CDR3 length: 16 residues. Germline V gene sequence: CDR1 KGHSH, CDR2 LQKENI. The V and J ends lost 0 bases and 6 bases respectively, with 15 bases between them. CDR3 in DNA: TGTGCCAGCTCACCACCAGGAGGAAGCGAGTCTCAGCCCCAGCATTTT. Residues: CASSPPGGSESQPQHF.

This sequence joins TRBV10-3 and TRBJ1-3; D not resolved. There are 11 residues in the CDR3. V shed 2 bases and J shed 6 bases, with 2 bases lying between them. From germline, CDR1 is ENHRY and CDR2 SYGVKD. In DNA, the CDR3 is TGTGCCATCAGTGAGACAAACACCATATATTTT. Protein: CAISETNTIYF.

This sequence joins TRBV12-5 and TRBJ2-1; 10 bases line up with TRBD1. Germline CDR1 is LGHNT and CDR2 is FRNRAP. CDR3 length: 13 amino acids. V was pared by 9 bases and J by 9 bases, with 8 bases of the junction left unmatched. The CDR3, as DNA: TGTGCTAGCCGGGGGACAGGGGAGGCTGAGCAGTTCTTC. Amino acids: CASRGTGEAEQFF.

The V call is TRBV19, the J call TRBJ2-3; D is perhaps TRBD1 or TRBD2 (5 bases each). Germline V gene sequence: CDR1 LNHDA, CDR2 SQIVND (reference sequence). The ends were cut back, 3 bases at V and 6 bases at J, with 13 bases in the middle. CDR3 length: 14 amino acids. The CDR3 loop reads CASSIGGFPDTQYF. CDR3 DNA: TGTGCCAGTAGTATTGGGGGTTTTCCGGATACGCAGTATTTT.

V gene TRBV27 combines with J gene TRBJ1-1; D unclear. The CDR3 totals 13 residues. Germline CDR1 and CDR2: MNHEY and SMNVEV (reference sequence). Trimming took 7 bases from V and 1 from J, leaving 10 bases between them. The CDR3: CASKRWKNTEAFF. DNA for the CDR3: TGTGCCAGCAAACGGTGGAAGAACACTGAAGCTTTCTTT.